Sequencing of this TCR beta chain was carried out in a study of blood T cell repertoires in COVID-19. Across the whole study: Italy, Spain and the United States were the sources of the convalescent and acute COVID-19 samples. Sample material is recorded as cDNA or gDNA derived from T cells, B-cell-depleted T cells, or PBMCs.

Original analysis: Amplified reference gene primers provided the basis for estimating nucleated cell counts. TCRdb's copy holds only in-frame clones and misses some; the assay was immunoSEQ multiplex PCR. Clone size and V and J calls were adopted from that table, with D and trimming inferred from the DNA. The sample carries some 150,000 clones, roughly 80% recorded once. The clonotype originates from a man aged 55-75 years with acute or convalescent COVID-19. Sample: peripheral blood.

As DNA, the CDR3 is TGCAGCGTCGGACAGGGAGAGAACTATGGCTACACCTTC. It is translated as CSVGQGENYGYTF. The chain links TRBV29-1 to TRBJ1-2; 8 nucleotides match TRBD1. There are 13 residues in the CDR3. V dropped 6 bases and J dropped 2; count of bases not matched to a gene: 5. Germline CDR1 and CDR2: SQVTM and ANQGSEA.